Below are 24 T cell receptor beta chains sequenced from a single sample in a study of cytomegalovirus exposure and HLA in healthy donors. Both 60 Vbeta primers and 13 Jbeta primers went into the PCR. Profiled with immunoSEQ multiplex PCR; TCRdb holds only in-frame clones, not every one. Among 150,000 to 200,000 clones listed, 65% to 85% were seen once. Specimen: PBMCs. The source is a woman in her thirties in good health and CMV-seropositive.

J is TRBJ2-1 and V is TRBV13, with 7 bases aligning to TRBD2. Germline V gene sequence: CDR1 PRHDT, CDR2 FYEKMQ (reference sequence). This CDR3 region has 13 residues. J gave up 7 bases and V 6 bases, and 6 bases lay outside the gene matches. CDR3 in DNA: TGTGCCAGCAGTCGATGGGGGGGGAATGAGCAGTTCTTC. Its protein product is CASSRWGGNEQFF.

V usage is TRBV19 and J usage is TRBJ1-3; no clear D. CDR1 LNHDA and CDR2 SQIVND come from the germline V gene (reference sequence). The CDR3 has 16 amino acids. V lost 5 bases to trimming and J lost 0 bases, with 14 bases between them. The CDR3 DNA reads TGTGCCAGTAGTTTTTTGGAGGTATCCTCTGGAAACACCATATATTTT. Translated: CASSFLEVSSGNTIYF.

The chain recombines TRBV19 with TRBJ2-7; TRBD2 matches 10 bases. In germline, CDR1 is LNHDA, CDR2 SQIVND (reference sequence). The V and J ends lost 7 bases and 3 bases, in that order; junction bases with no gene match: 9. The CDR3 consists of 15 residues. The chain's CDR3 is CASTPSGGASYEQYF. In DNA, the CDR3 is TGTGCCAGTACCCCAAGCGGGGGGGCCAGCTACGAGCAGTACTTC.

The chain carries TRBV6-1 and TRBJ2-6; a weak D match, TRBD1 (5 bases). Germline loops: CDR1 MNHNS, CDR2 SASEGT. Trimming shortened V by 5 bases and J by 4 bases, and 12 bases separated the two germline ends. This CDR3 spans 15 amino acids. CDR3 sequence reads: CASSIRATGANVLTF. The CDR3 nucleotides read TGTGCCAGCAGTATCAGGGCGACGGGGGCCAACGTCCTGACTTTC.

This clone was observed once. V gene TRBV29-1 combines with J gene TRBJ1-1, with no clear D. Trimming cost V 8 bases and J 2 bases, with 9 bases left between them. Per germline, CDR1 SQVTM and CDR2 ANQGSEA. This CDR3 spans 11 amino acids. The CDR3 protein is CSITENTEAFF. Written as DNA, the CDR3 is TGCAGCATTACAGAAAACACTGAAGCTTTCTTT. The complete variable domain, with remaining parts taken from reference TRBV29-1 and TRBJ1-1, reads SAVISQKPSRDICQRGTSLTIQCQVDSQVTMMFWYRQQPGQSLTLIATANQGSEATYESGFVIDKFPISRPNLTFSTLTVSNMSPEDSSIYLCSITENTEAFFGQGTRLTVV.

The chain recombines TRBV6-5 with TRBJ1-1; D remains unclear. The germline CDR1 and CDR2 sequences are MNHEY and SVGAGI. The CDR3 sequence is 16 residues long. The V and J ends lost 0 bases and 0 bases respectively, with 11 bases between them. The CDR3, as DNA: TGTGCCAGCAGTTACTCGAGAACGAAAATGAACACTGAAGCTTTCTTT. This codes for CASSYSRTKMNTEAFF.

This clone was recorded a few times. The rearrangement links TRBV19 to TRBJ1-1; the match to TRBD1 covers 7 bases. The CDR3 contains 14 residues. V shed 6 bases, J shed 0 bases, and the junction held 4 bases outside the gene matches. Germline values: CDR1 LNHDA, CDR2 SQIVND (reference sequence). CDR3 residues: CASRAGGMNTEAFF. Here the CDR3 DNA reads TGTGCCAGTAGGGCAGGGGGTATGAACACTGAAGCTTTCTTT.

The V and J genes are TRBV6-1 and TRBJ2-7; TRBD1 matches 8 bases. The germline V gene encodes CDR1 MNHNS and CDR2 SASEGT. The CDR3 runs 13 residues. Trimming removed 8 bases from V and 4 bases from J; junction bases left unmatched: 7. The CDR3 protein is CASGNTGGYEQYF. The CDR3 bases are TGTGCCAGCGGCAACACAGGGGGGTACGAGCAGTACTTC.

J is TRBJ2-7 and V is TRBV6-1; 7 bases match TRBD1. The V gene's germline CDR1 is MNHNS and CDR2 SASEGT. The CDR3 spans 15 residues. The J segment lost 2 bases and the V segment lost 3 bases, leaving 7 bases of the junction unmatched. CDR3 nucleotides: TGTGCCAGCAGTGATAGGACAGGCAAGACCTACGAGCAGTACTTC. It specifies CASSDRTGKTYEQYF.

DNA of the CDR3: TGCGCCAGCAGCTACAGGGATGAAAAACTGTTTTTT. Translating gives CASSYRDEKLFF. V is TRBV4-3 and J is TRBJ1-4; a possible D gene is TRBD1 (6 bases). Germline-derived CDR1 and CDR2 are LGHNA and YSLEER. V lost 5 bases and J lost 6, with 7 bases in between. The CDR3 runs to 12 residues.

The chain carries TRBV4-1 and TRBJ2-7; 9 bases line up with TRBD2. The CDR3 covers 16 residues. V dropped 3 bases and J dropped 1; count of bases not matched to a gene: 7. Germline assignment: CDR1 MGHRA and CDR2 YSYEKL. CDR3 protein: CASSQFAGLASYEQYF. In nucleotides, the CDR3 is TGCGCCAGCAGCCAGTTCGCGGGACTAGCATCCTACGAGCAGTACTTC.

This clone was detected only a few times. J is TRBJ2-5 and V is TRBV9, with D unclear. Germline loops: CDR1 SGDLS, CDR2 YYNGEE. The V gene lost 4 bases and the J gene lost 4 bases, with 11 bases spanning the gap. The length of the CDR3 is 13 residues. This CDR3 reads CASSPSVSETQYF. The CDR3 coding sequence is TGTGCCAGCAGCCCCTCCGTTTCAGAGACCCAGTACTTC.

The rearrangement links TRBV6-6 to TRBJ2-3; D is undetermined. V dropped 10 bases and J dropped 1 base, with 15 bases sitting between them. Looked up from germline, CDR1 is MNHNY and CDR2 is SVGAGI (reference sequence). The CDR3 contains 14 residues. The CDR3 DNA reads TGTGCCACAAGAGACTCGGGTGGCACAGATACGCAGTATTTT. It yields the protein CATRDSGGTDTQYF.

The chain joins TRBV7-2 to TRBJ2-7, with a weak D call TRBD1 (6 bases). CDR1 and CDR2 (germline): SGHTA, FQGNSA. Trimming removed 1 base from V and 1 base from J, with 8 bases in between. The CDR3 has 14 amino acids. CDR3 amino acids: CASSLEGQSYEQYF. As DNA, the CDR3 is TGTGCCAGCAGCTTAGAGGGACAATCCTACGAGCAGTACTTC.

This chain joins TRBV2 and TRBJ2-7; 8 nucleotides match TRBD1. Trimming removed 8 bases from V and 3 bases from J; junction bases left unmatched: 12. Germline V gene sequence: CDR1 SNHLY, CDR2 FYNNEI. This CDR3 region has 15 residues. The CDR3 DNA reads as TGTGCCAGCCTCCTAGACAGGGGCCGAATCTACGAGCAGTACTTC. It specifies CASLLDRGRIYEQYF.

This clone was found many times. The chain is built from TRBV6-5 and TRBJ2-1; D may be TRBD1 (6 bases). The V end lost 6 bases, the J end lost 8 bases, and 20 bases lay between the germline ends. CDR1 and CDR2 from the germline V gene are MNHEY and SVGAGI. The CDR3 is 15 amino acids. CDR3 in DNA: TGTGCCAGCAGCCCCGGGCAGGGGAAGGAATATGAGCAGTTCTTC. This translates into CASSPGQGKEYEQFF.

The J gene is TRBJ1-2, the V gene TRBV6-5, with D uncertain. Germline CDR1 MNHEY, CDR2 SVGAGI. This CDR3 contains 14 residues. V dropped 8 bases and J dropped 4 bases, with 17 bases sitting between them. The CDR3 DNA follows: TGTGCCAGCTGTCCAGCGTCCCTCGGCTATGGCTACACCTTC. It translates to CASCPASLGYGYTF.

The DNA of the CDR3 is TGTGCCAGCAGCCACCCCGGGACAGGGTATTCCCCTAATGAAAAACTGTTTTTT. It is translated as CASSHPGTGYSPNEKLFF. The chain links TRBV7-9 to TRBJ1-4, with 9 bases aligning to TRBD1. The CDR3 length is 18 residues. CDR1 and CDR2 (germline): SEHNR, FQNEAQ (reference sequence). J was trimmed by 3 bases and V by 5 bases; bases with no gene match: 13.

The chain is built from TRBV4-3 and TRBJ2-3; 10 bases are shared with TRBD2. With V trimmed by 4 bases and J by 4 bases, 8 bases remained unmatched. This CDR3 contains 16 residues. In germline, CDR1 is LGHNA, CDR2 YSLEER. Here the CDR3 reads CASSLLAGGGSDTQYF. The CDR3 bases are TGCGCCAGCAGCCTCTTAGCGGGGGGAGGCTCAGATACGCAGTATTTT.

The chain uses TRBV29-1 and TRBJ2-7; TRBD1 agrees at 9 bases. CDR1 SQVTM and CDR2 ANQGSEA come from the germline V gene. J gave up 4 bases and V 7 bases, and 14 bases lay outside the gene matches. The CDR3 contains 15 residues. The CDR3 loop reads CSASLPGQGKYEQYF. For the CDR3, the DNA is TGCAGCGCCTCCCTCCCCGGACAGGGGAAATACGAGCAGTACTTC.

In nucleotides, the CDR3 is TGTGCCAGCAGCTCGGACCTCCGACAGGGGGTAAGGTATGGCTACACCTTC. Its translation is CASSSDLRQGVRYGYTF. This rearrangement joins TRBV7-2 to TRBJ1-2, with TRBD1 matching over 9 bases. The length of the CDR3 is 17 residues. Germline CDR1 reads SGHTA; CDR2 reads FQGNSA. The V and J ends lost 4 bases and 5 bases, in that order; junction bases with no gene match: 14.

The V gene is TRBV5-1, the J gene TRBJ2-6; a possible D gene is TRBD2 (5 bases). Per germline, CDR1 SGHRS and CDR2 YFSETQ. The CDR3 consists of 18 residues. V dropped 1 base and J dropped 1 base, with 15 bases sitting between them. The CDR3 nucleotides are TGCGCCAGCAGCTTGTTCAGGACTGCCCGATCTGGGGCCAACGTCCTGACTTTC. This encodes CASSLFRTARSGANVLTF. The whole variable domain, remainder taken from reference TRBV5-1 and TRBJ2-6, is KAGVTQTPRYLIKTRGQQVTLSCSPISGHRSVSWYQQTPGQGLQFLFEYFSETQRNKGNFPGRFSGRQFSNSRSEMNVSTLELGDSALYLCASSLFRTARSGANVLTFGAGSRLTVL.

V usage is TRBV25-1 and J usage is TRBJ2-2, with D possibly being TRBD2 (6 bases). CDR3 length: 14 residues. Trimming removed 6 bases at V and 4 bases at J, with 12 bases between. Germline V lookup: CDR1 MGHDK, CDR2 SYGVNS. CDR3 amino acids: CASRGSGATGELFF. The CDR3 region has the DNA TGTGCCAGCAGGGGTTCGGGAGCCACCGGGGAGCTGTTTTTT.

This clone came up once. The J gene is TRBJ2-7, the V gene TRBV7-9; TRBD2 agrees at 9 bases. The germline V gene encodes CDR1 SEHNR and CDR2 FQNEAQ (reference sequence). This CDR3 has 18 residues. Trimming took 5 bases from V and 3 from J; bases not matched to a gene: 17. The CDR3 nucleotides read TGTGCCAGCAGCCAGGGGCTAGCGGGATTCCTCCCTGGCTACGAGCAGTACTTC. Amino acids: CASSQGLAGFLPGYEQYF.